This T cell receptor beta chain is drawn from a study of pediatric ulcerative colitis. During colonoscopy, one to two rectal pinch biopsies were collected. The diagnostic colonoscopy in ulcerative colitis patients preceded any immunosuppressive treatment. On this clone itself: The antigen is unknown.

Broader study findings: All ulcerative colitis patients, but no controls, carried a couple of rectal clonotypes. Compared with controls, ulcerative colitis showed greater blood-rectum clone sharing. Rectal repertoires separated controls, mild-moderate and acute severe colitis.

The data were produced by immunoSEQ multiplex PCR, yet TCRdb's version contains in-frame clones alone and is incomplete. The repertoire includes 23,000 or so clones, around 64% of them detected once, and roughly 15% sits in the top ten. V lost 0 bases and J lost 5, with 11 bases in between. The germline CDR1 and CDR2 sequences are SGHVS and FQNEAQ. The CDR3 runs to 15 residues. The clonotype comes from a boy between 5 and 17 years old with severe ulcerative colitis. The genes are TRBV7-8 and TRBJ1-5; D gene unclear. Source material: gut tissue. The CDR3 reads CASSLALRGDQPQHF. Written as DNA, the CDR3 is TGTGCCAGCAGCTTAGCGTTGAGAGGTGATCAGCCCCAGCATTTT.